The source of this T cell receptor (beta chain) is a study of T cells in Graves' hyperthyroidism and ophthalmopathy. Background on the study: Peripheral blood was secured at the point of initial diagnosis, before any treatment.

V was trimmed by 7 bases and J by 4 bases, leaving 16 bases between them. The CDR3 runs 13 residues. Germline loops: CDR1 GTSNPN, CDR2 SVGIG (reference sequence). The authors deemed Graves' hyperthyroidism stable absent ophthalmopathy progression within 18 months. Uncontrolled infection, other autoimmune disease, pregnancy or lactation excluded patients. Fresh peripheral blood, around 10 ml, yielded the PBMCs. Researchers took RNA transcripts and amplified the TCR beta CDR3 regions from them. HTBI primers were employed in a first-round RT-PCR of the TCR CDR3. TCRdb re-derived calls from the multiplex PCR reads in MiXCR, one entry per CDR3 protein. The data contain about 690,000 distinct CDR3 sequences, 17% of them singletons.

This TCR was recovered from a middle-aged man with Graves' hyperthyroidism. This chain links TRBV30 with TRBJ1-2; D is perhaps TRBD1 (5 bases). The sample comprised blood. CDR3 sequence (DNA): TGTGCCTCCTCCCCCGCGGGGCCCTATGGCTACACCTTC. The encoded protein is CASSPAGPYGYTF.